This TCR beta chain derives from a study of T cell clonotyping in hematopoietic cell transplantation. Study as a whole: Recipients' pretransplant samples followed cytoreduction. Overall study findings and caveats: Cells were unsorted, so CD4 and CD8 contributions were not separated.

TCRdb keeps only in-frame clones here, not all; method: immunoSEQ multiplex PCR. Here the sample spans under 20,000 clones, approximately 80% being singletons. As concerns this clone: The antigen is undetermined.

V was clipped by 4 bases and J by 4 bases, with 16 bases between them. The CDR3 runs to 15 residues. Germline V gene sequence: CDR1 SGHVS, CDR2 FNYEAQ. Described time point: recipient sample about 28 days before transplant, after cytoreduction. Blood collection times were about day -28 and days 30, 100, 180 posttransplant. The rearrangement uses TRBV7-6 and TRBJ2-5; D is tentatively TRBD1 or TRBD2 (6 bases each). Sequenced here: peripheral blood mononuclear cells, sampled before stem cell transplant. This sequence was found in a man aged 55 to 69 with acute myeloid leukemia. Some clones in this sample may be carry-over from other donors' samples. DNA of the CDR3: TGTGCCAGCAGCTGGACGACGGGGGCTTCAGAGACCCAGTACTTC. Translation: CASSWTTGASETQYF.